This paragraph covers one TCR beta chain sequence. Antigen unknown. These data are taken from a study of cytomegalovirus exposure and HLA in healthy donors. About the study: Caucasian-associated ancestry cluster membership applied to approximately 81% of under 450 genotyped donors.

Broader study findings: The likely explanation for a cluster of highly shared sequence variants was sequencing artifact. The listing of roughly 160 TCR beta chains classed them as cytomegalovirus-associated.

In the PCR, 60 Vbeta and 13 Jbeta primers were used. Sequencing was performed with immunoSEQ multiplex PCR; in TCRdb, only in-frame clones are kept and a portion is missing. The data contain around 130,000 clones, approximately 80% of them singletons. Sequences were obtained from PBMCs. This TCR was sampled from a woman under 30 in good health and CMV-seronegative.

In nucleotides, the CDR3 is TGTGCCTGGAGCGGGGGGATCTCCTACAATGAGCAGTTCTTC. Residues: CAWSGGISYNEQFF. The V and J genes are TRBV30 and TRBJ2-1, with TRBD2 identical over 7 bases. In germline, CDR1 is GTSNPN, CDR2 SVGIG (reference sequence). Losses at the gene ends were 3 bases for V and 0 bases for J; bases not matched to a gene: 2. The CDR3 extends over 14 amino acids.